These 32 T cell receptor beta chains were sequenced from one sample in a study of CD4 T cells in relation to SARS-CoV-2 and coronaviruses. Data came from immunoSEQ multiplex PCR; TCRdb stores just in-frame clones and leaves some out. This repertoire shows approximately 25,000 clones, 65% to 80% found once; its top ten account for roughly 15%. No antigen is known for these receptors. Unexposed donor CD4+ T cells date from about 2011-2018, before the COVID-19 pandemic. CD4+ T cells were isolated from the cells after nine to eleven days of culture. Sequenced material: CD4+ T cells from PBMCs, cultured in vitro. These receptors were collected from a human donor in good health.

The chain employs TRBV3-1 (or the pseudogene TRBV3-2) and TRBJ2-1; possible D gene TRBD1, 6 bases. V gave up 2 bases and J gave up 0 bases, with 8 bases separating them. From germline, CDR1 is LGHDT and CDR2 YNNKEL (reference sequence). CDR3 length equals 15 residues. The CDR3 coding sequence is TGTGCCAGCAGCCAAAGCAGGGGCTCCTACAATGAGCAGTTCTTC. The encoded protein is CASSQSRGSYNEQFF.

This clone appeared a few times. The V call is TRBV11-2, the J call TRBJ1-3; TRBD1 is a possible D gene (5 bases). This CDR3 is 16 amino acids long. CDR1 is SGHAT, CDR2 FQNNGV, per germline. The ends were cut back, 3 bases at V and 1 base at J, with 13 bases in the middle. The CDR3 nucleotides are TGTGCCAGCAGCTTTAGGGGCAGGGTGTCTGGAAACACCATATATTTT. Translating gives CASSFRGRVSGNTIYF.

CDR3 bases: TGTGCCAGCAGCGTAGAGTCTAGCGGGAATCACAATGAGCAGTTCTTC. Protein sequence: CASSVESSGNHNEQFF. The genes are TRBV9 and TRBJ2-1; 9 bases line up with TRBD2. Trimming cost V 0 bases and J 5 bases; bases outside gene matches: 6. The CDR3 covers 16 residues. Germline CDR1 reads SGDLS; CDR2 reads YYNGEE.

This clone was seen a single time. Here the CDR3 reads CASSQEEREGWNEQFF. The DNA of the CDR3 is TGTGCCAGCAGCCAAGAGGAACGGGAGGGTTGGAATGAGCAGTTCTTC. The rearrangement links TRBV4-2 to TRBJ2-1; 8 bases are shared with TRBD2. The CDR3 runs 16 residues. V dropped 0 bases and J dropped 7; count of bases not matched to a gene: 8. Germline values: CDR1 LGHNA, CDR2 YNFKEQ.

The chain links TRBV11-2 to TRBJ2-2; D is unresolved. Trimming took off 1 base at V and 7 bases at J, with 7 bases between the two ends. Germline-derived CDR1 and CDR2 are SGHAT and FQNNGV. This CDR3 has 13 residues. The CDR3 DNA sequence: TGTGCCAGCAGCTTAGGTCTTGGCGGGGAGCTGTTTTTT. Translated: CASSLGLGGELFF.

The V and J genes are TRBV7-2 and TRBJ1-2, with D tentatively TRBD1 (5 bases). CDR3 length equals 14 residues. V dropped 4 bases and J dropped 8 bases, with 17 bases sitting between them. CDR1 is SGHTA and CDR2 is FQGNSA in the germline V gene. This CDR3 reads CASSSSWGSGGYTF. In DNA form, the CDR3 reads TGTGCCAGCAGCTCCTCGTGGGGCTCGGGAGGCTACACCTTC.

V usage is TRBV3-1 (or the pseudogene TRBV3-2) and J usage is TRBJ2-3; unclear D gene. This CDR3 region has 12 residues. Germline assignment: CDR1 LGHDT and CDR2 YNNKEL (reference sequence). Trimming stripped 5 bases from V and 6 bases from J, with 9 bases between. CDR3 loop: CASSFTADTQYF. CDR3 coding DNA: TGTGCCAGCAGCTTCACCGCGGATACGCAGTATTTT.

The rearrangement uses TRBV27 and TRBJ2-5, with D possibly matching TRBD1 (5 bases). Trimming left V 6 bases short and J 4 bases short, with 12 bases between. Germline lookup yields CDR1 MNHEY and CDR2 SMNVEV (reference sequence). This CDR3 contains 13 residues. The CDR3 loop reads CASSLDTRETQYF. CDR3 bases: TGTGCCAGCAGCCTGGACACCCGAGAGACCCAGTACTTC.

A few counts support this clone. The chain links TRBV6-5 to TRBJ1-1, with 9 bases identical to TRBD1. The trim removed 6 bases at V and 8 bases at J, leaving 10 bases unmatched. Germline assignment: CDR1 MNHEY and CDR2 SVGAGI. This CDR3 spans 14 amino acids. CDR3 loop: CASSHSGQGQEAFF. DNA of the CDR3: TGTGCCAGCAGCCACTCTGGACAGGGGCAAGAAGCTTTCTTT.

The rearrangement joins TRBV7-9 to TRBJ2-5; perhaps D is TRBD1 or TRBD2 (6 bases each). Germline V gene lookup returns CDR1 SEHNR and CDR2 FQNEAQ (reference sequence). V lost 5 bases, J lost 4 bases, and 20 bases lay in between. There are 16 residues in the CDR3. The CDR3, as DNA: TGTGCCAGCAGCCGCGGGTGGGGGGCGCAAGGAGAGACCCAGTACTTC. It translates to CASSRGWGAQGETQYF.

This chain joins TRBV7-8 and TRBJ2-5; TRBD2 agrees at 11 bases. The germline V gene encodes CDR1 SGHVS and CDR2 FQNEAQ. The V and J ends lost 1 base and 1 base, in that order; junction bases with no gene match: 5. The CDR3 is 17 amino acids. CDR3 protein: CASSLGTTSGSQETQYF. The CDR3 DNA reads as TGTGCCAGCAGCTTAGGGACTACTAGCGGGAGCCAAGAGACCCAGTACTTC.

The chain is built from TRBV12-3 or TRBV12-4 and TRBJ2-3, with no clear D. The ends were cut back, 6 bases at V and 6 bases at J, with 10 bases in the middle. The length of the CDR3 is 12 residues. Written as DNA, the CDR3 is TGTGCCAGCAGCCGGTTGGCGGATACGCAGTATTTT. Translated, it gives CASSRLADTQYF.

For the CDR3, the DNA is TGTGCCAGCGGAGAGGGCACCGTCACAGATACGCAGTATTTT. Translating it yields CASGEGTVTDTQYF. This chain joins TRBV7-2 and TRBJ2-3, with D possibly TRBD2 on 5 matching bases. CDR3 size: 14 residues. With 8 bases removed from V and 2 bases from J, the gap between germline ends came to 14 bases. The germline gives CDR1 SGHTA, CDR2 FQGNSA.

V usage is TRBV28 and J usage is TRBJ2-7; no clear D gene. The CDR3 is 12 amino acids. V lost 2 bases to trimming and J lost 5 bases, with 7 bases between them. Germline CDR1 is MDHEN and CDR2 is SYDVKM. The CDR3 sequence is CASSLARDEQYF. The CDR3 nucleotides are TGTGCCAGCAGTTTAGCTAGGGACGAGCAGTACTTC.

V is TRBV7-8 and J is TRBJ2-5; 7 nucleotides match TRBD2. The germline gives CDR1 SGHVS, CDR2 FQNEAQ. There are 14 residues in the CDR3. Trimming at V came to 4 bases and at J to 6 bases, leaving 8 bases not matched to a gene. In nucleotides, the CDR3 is TGTGCCAGCAGCTCCTCTGGGGGGGAACAGACCCAGTACTTC. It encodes CASSSSGGEQTQYF.

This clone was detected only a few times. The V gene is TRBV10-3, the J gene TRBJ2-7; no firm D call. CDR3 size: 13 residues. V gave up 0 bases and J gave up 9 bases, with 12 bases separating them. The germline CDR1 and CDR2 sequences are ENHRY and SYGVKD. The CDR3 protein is CAISESSGLGQYF. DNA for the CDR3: TGTGCCATCAGTGAGTCTTCGGGTTTAGGGCAGTACTTC.

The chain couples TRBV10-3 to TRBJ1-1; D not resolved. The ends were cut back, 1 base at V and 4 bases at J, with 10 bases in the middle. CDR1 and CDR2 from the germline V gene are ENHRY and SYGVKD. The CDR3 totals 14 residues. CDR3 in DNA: TGTGCCATCAGTGAGTACCCCGAGGGCACTGAAGCTTTCTTT. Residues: CAISEYPEGTEAFF.

Written as DNA, the CDR3 is TGTGCCAGCAGTTATCTTGAGGGTGGCTACACCTTC. Protein: CASSYLEGGYTF. This chain links TRBV6-2 or TRBV6-3 with TRBJ1-2; D is uncertain. The germline V gene encodes CDR1 MNHEY and CDR2 SVGEGT. The CDR3 covers 12 residues. Trimming removed 3 bases at V and 7 bases at J, with 9 bases between.

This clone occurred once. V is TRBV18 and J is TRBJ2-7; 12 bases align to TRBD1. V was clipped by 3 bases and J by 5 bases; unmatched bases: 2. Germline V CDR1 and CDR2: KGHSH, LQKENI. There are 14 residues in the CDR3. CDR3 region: CASSPGQGAHEQYF. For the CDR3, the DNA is TGTGCCAGCTCACCGGGACAGGGGGCCCACGAGCAGTACTTC. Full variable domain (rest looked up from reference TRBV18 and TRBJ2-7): NAGVMQNPRHLVRRRGQEARLRCSPMKGHSHVYWYRQLPEEGLKFMVYLQKENIIDESGMPKERFSAEFPKEGPSILRIQQVVRGDSAAYFCASSPGQGAHEQYFGPGTRLTVT.

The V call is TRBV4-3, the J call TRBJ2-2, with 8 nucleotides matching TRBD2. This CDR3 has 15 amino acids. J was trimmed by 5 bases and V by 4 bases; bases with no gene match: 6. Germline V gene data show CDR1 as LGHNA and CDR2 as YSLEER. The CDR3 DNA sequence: TGCGCCAGCAGCCCCACAGGGACTAGGACCGGGGAGCTGTTTTTT. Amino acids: CASSPTGTRTGELFF.

CDR3: CASSLEVRQGASGNTIYF. Written as DNA, the CDR3 is TGTGCCAGCAGCTTAGAGGTTAGACAGGGGGCTTCTGGAAACACCATATATTTT. The chain carries TRBV7-2 and TRBJ1-3, with 10 bases identical to TRBD1. CDR3 size: 18 residues. V shed 1 base and J 1 base; nucleotides not matched to a gene: 7. Per germline, CDR1 SGHTA and CDR2 FQGNSA.

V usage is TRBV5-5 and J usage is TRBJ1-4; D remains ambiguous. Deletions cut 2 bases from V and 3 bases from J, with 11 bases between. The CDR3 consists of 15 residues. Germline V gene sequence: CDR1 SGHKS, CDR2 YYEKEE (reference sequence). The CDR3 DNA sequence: TGTGCCAGCAGCTTTCTACCGGGTCCTAATGAAAAACTGTTTTTT. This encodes CASSFLPGPNEKLFF.

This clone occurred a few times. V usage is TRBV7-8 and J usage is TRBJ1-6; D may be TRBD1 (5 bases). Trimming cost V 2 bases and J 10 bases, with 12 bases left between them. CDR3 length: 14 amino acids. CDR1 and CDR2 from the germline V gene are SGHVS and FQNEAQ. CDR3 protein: CASSLSPRGSPLHF. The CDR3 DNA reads TGTGCCAGCAGCTTATCCCCGCGGGGGTCACCCCTCCACTTT.

CDR3 amino acids: CASSRADGNTEAFF. In DNA, the CDR3 is TGCGCCAGCAGCCGTGCGGATGGGAACACTGAAGCTTTCTTT. This sequence joins TRBV5-1 and TRBJ1-1; no reliable D call. CDR3 length equals 14 residues. Trimming left V 4 bases short and J 1 base short, with 11 bases between. Germline CDR1 and CDR2: SGHRS and YFSETQ.

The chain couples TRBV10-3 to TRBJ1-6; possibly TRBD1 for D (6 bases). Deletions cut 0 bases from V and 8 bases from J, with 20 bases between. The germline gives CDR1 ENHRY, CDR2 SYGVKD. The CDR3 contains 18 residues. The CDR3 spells CAISESEQGKAGDSPLHF. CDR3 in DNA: TGTGCCATCAGTGAGTCTGAACAGGGAAAGGCGGGGGATTCACCCCTCCACTTT.

This CDR3 reads CASSRVDNWTQYF. Here the CDR3 DNA reads TGTGCCAGCAGTCGGGTAGACAACTGGACCCAGTACTTC. The chain links TRBV12-3 or TRBV12-4 to TRBJ2-5, with D unresolved. The germline V and J ends were trimmed by 5 bases and 7 bases, with 14 bases remaining between them. The CDR3 has 13 amino acids.

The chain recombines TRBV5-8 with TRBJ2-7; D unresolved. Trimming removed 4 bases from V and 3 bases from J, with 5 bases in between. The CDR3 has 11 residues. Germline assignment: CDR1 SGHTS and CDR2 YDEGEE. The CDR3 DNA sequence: TGTGCCAGCAGCGCTCTCTACGAGCAGTACTTC. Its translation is CASSALYEQYF.

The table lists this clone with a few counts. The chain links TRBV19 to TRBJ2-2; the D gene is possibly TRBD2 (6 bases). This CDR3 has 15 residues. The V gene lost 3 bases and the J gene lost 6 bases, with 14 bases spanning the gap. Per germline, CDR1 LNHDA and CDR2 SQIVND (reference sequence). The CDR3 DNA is TGTGCCAGTAGTATCCCCACGGGAGAGGCCGGGGAGCTGTTTTTT. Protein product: CASSIPTGEAGELFF. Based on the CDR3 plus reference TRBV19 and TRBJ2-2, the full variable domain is DGGITQSPKYLFRKEGQNVTLSCEQNLNHDAMYWYRQDPGQGLRLIYYSQIVNDFQKGDIAEGYSVSREKKESFPLTVTSAQKNPTAFYLCASSIPTGEAGELFFGEGSRLTVL.

CDR3 coding DNA: TGCGCCAGCAGCCAAGAGGCCAGGGATATTGGCTACACCTTC. It is translated as CASSQEARDIGYTF. V gene TRBV4-1 combines with J gene TRBJ1-2, with a tentative D call TRBD1 (5 bases). The CDR3 totals 14 residues. Germline CDR1 and CDR2: MGHRA and YSYEKL. Trimming removed 0 bases from V and 7 bases from J, with 12 bases in between.

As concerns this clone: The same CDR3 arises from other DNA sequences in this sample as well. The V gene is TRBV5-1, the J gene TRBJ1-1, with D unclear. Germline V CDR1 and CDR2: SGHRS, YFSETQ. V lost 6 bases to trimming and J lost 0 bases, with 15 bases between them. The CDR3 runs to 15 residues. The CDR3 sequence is CASTSETALNTEAFF. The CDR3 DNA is TGCGCCAGCACCTCGGAAACAGCTTTGAACACTGAAGCTTTCTTT. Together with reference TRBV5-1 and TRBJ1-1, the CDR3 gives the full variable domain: KAGVTQTPRYLIKTRGQQVTLSCSPISGHRSVSWYQQTPGQGLQFLFEYFSETQRNKGNFPGRFSGRQFSNSRSEMNVSTLELGDSALYLCASTSETALNTEAFFGQGTRLTVV.

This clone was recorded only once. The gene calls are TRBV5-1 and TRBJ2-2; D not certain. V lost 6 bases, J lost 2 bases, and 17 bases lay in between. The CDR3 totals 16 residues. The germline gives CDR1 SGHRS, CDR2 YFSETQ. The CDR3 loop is CASTWMGNYNTGELFF. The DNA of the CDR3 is TGCGCCAGCACCTGGATGGGGAATTACAACACCGGGGAGCTGTTTTTT.

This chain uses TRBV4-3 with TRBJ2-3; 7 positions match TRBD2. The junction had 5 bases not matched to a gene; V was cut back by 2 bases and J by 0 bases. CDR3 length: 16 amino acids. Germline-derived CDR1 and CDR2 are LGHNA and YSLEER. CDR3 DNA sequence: TGCGCCAGCAGCCAAATGGGAGGGTCTAGCACAGATACGCAGTATTTT. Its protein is CASSQMGGSSTDTQYF.